This T cell receptor (beta chain) stems from a study of T cells in Graves' hyperthyroidism and ophthalmopathy (dated by TCRdb to about 2019). Describing the broader study: Peripheral blood was collected at initial diagnosis, before any treatment. To identify TCR V-J signatures that set the groups apart, the researchers used a discovery cohort of 100 or so patients, made up of 40 to 45 with Graves' ophthalmopathy and about 60 with stable Graves' hyperthyroidism. Prospective prediction of ophthalmopathy was tested in an independent validation cohort consisting of under 20 hyperthyroidism patients and approximately 16 patients who later progressed to ophthalmopathy. The roughly 94 discovery patients were randomly split 7:3 into training and test sets. In addition, the study compared T-cell repertoires in thyroid tissue and in blood from roughly six Graves' hyperthyroidism patients. After blood sampling, hyperthyroidism patients were treated with methimazole at a starting dose of 30 mg daily, and ophthalmopathy patients were treated with high-dose intravenous methylprednisolone. The paper reports TCR Vbeta CDR3 sequencing of roughly 140 peripheral blood samples: under 45 ophthalmopathy, under 80 hyperthyroidism and 17 progressor patients.

The germline V end is reduced by 2 bases and the J end by 3 bases; junction bases left unmatched: 10. Including cysteine and phenylalanine, the CDR3 has 18 amino acids. The CDR3 DNA has 54 bases and is translated from base 1. Taken from the germline V gene, the CDR1 and CDR2 loops are LGHNT and FRNRAP. The investigation overall reported the following: In validation, the model predicted progression to ophthalmopathy a median of 6.5 months before onset, with approximately 68% sensitivity and roughly 79% specificity. Most expanded thyroid clonotypes (frequency above 0.001) were also detected in blood, suggesting blood repertoires may reflect thyroid immune responses. Sample size was not statistically predetermined, and blinding of investigators to group allocation was not performed. A 13 V-J signature model separated ophthalmopathy from stable hyperthyroidism, with 87.88% sensitivity and about 81% specificity in cross-validation and 80%/75% in testing.

This clonotype was counted at least ten times. No cognate antigen has been identified for it. No quality values exist for individual bases; no much larger clone is one base distant. The TCR beta CDR3 regions were amplified from RNA transcripts. A first-round RT-PCR of the TCR CDR3 used the HTBI primer set with the Qiagen OneStep RT-PCR kit. The libraries were constructed in a second round of multiplex PCR and then size-selected and purified. Sequencing of the libraries was done on an Illumina HiSeq2000 using paired-end 100 bp reads. Per the original workflow: SOAPnuke was used to process the raw data, removing reads that contained adapters or uncalled bases, had a mean Phred below 15, or lacked an exact match to the constant primer or identifier. High-quality paired reads were merged with COPE v1.2.5, and unique nucleotide sequences were defined as clonotypes. MiTCR v1.1 was used to align clonotypes to the IMGT TRBV, TRBD and TRBJ reference segments. The analysis included only V-J combinations with a frequency above 0.0001, which together covered 98% to 99.2% of the repertoires. The TCS score was defined as the ratio of F50 (clonal expansion) to E x V (chaos), calculated using BLOSUM62-based TCRdist between CDR3 peptides within each V-J. Welch's t-statistics and random forest reduced 450 to 600 V-J features to 13, which were used in a naive Bayes classifier (R e1071). TCRdb reprocessing: public reads trimmed at Q25 with fastp, clones called with MiXCR, in-frame beta chains kept. CDR3 protein duplicates are merged, each entry listing the most common genes and DNA. The V and J calls shown here were made by TCRdb, not taken from the authors' results. Recorded for this sample are roughly 330,000 distinct CDR3 sequences; 16% of them occurred a single time. Jointly, the top ten make up 33% of the sample.

Stable Graves' hyperthyroidism was defined as the absence of progression to ophthalmopathy over 18 months of follow-up. Hyperthyroidism patients were newly diagnosed, with disease duration under 2 months, and aged 18 to 65 years. The study excluded patients with uncontrolled infections, other autoimmune diseases, pregnancy or lactation. Clinical symptoms, serum thyroxine and TRAb, thyroid ultrasound, and orbital computed tomography formed the basis for the diagnoses. Ficoll-Paque density gradient centrifugation was used to isolate PBMCs from about 9 ml of fresh peripheral blood. Total RNA was extracted with Trizol reagent, and quality was checked on an Agilent 2100 Bioanalyzer.

Recombination joined TRBV12-5 with TRBJ2-1, with 10 junctional bases fitting TRBD2. Sequenced material: blood. The source is a man aged 25-45 years with Graves' hyperthyroidism. At the DNA level, the sequence is TGTGCTAGTGGTTTGTACCCCCCGGCTAGCGGGAGCTACAATGAGCAGTTCTTC. Protein translation: CASGLYPPASGSYNEQFF.